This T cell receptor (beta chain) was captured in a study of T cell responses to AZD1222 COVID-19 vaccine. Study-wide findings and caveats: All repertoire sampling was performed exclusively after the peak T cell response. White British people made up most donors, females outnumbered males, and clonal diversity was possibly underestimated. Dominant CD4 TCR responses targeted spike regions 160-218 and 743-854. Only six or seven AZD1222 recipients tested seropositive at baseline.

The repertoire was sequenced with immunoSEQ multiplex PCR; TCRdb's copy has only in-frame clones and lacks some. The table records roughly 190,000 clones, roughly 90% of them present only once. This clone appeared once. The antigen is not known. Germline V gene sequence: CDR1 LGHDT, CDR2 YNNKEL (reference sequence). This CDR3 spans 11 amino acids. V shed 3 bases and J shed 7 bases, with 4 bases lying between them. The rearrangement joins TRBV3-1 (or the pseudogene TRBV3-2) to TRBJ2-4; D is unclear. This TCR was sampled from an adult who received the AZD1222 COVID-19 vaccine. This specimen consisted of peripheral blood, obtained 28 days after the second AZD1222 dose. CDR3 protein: CASSQSNIQYF. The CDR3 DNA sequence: TGTGCCAGCAGCCAGTCGAACATTCAGTACTTC.